These 25 T cell receptor beta chains were all obtained from the same sample, sequenced in a study of blood T cell repertoires in COVID-19. Method: immunoSEQ multiplex PCR; TCRdb's copy keeps in-frame clones and lacks some. The data show about 320,000 clones, with 75% to 90% seen just once and roughly 5.2% held by the top ten. The sequenced sample was PBMCs or T cells enriched from blood (not recorded which). These receptors originate from a man in his fifties or sixties who had recovered from COVID-19.

The rearrangement links TRBV28 to TRBJ1-2, with a possible D match to TRBD1 (5 bases). The CDR3 covers 12 residues. The germline V and J ends were trimmed by 3 bases and 6 bases, with 8 bases remaining between them. From germline, CDR1 is MDHEN and CDR2 SYDVKM. This chain's CDR3 is CASSFPGNGYTF. CDR3 nucleotides: TGTGCCAGCAGTTTCCCAGGGAATGGCTACACCTTC.

The rearrangement joins TRBV28 to TRBJ2-7; no clear D gene. Germline V gene sequence: CDR1 MDHEN, CDR2 SYDVKM. Trimming removed 7 bases at V and 3 bases at J, with 19 bases between. CDR3 size: 15 residues. CDR3 sequence reads: CASKIAGSSHYEQYF. CDR3 bases: TGTGCCAGCAAAATAGCCGGCTCCTCCCACTACGAGCAGTACTTC.

A few counts support this clone. The chain has TRBV5-4 and TRBJ1-3; 8 bases are a match to TRBD1. CDR1 is SGHNT and CDR2 is YYREEE in the germline V gene (reference sequence). This CDR3 is 15 amino acids long. V gave up 7 bases and J gave up 4 bases; unmatched junction bases: 10. The CDR3 region is CASAPGQGLGNTIYF. CDR3 bases: TGTGCCAGCGCACCCGGACAGGGCCTCGGAAACACCATATATTTT.

This clone showed up just a few times. This chain links TRBV5-5 with TRBJ2-2, with a possible D match to TRBD1 (5 bases). The V and J ends lost 2 bases and 4 bases respectively, with 12 bases between them. CDR3 length equals 15 residues. Germline CDR1 reads SGHKS; CDR2 reads YYEKEE (reference sequence). In DNA form, the CDR3 reads TGTGCCAGCAGCTTCGACAGCCGCAGCACCGGGGAGCTGTTTTTT. This translates into CASSFDSRSTGELFF.

This clone was seen a few times. The chain is built from TRBV28 and TRBJ2-1; maybe TRBD2 (6 bases). V was trimmed by 3 bases and J by 12 bases, leaving 12 bases between them. Germline values: CDR1 MDHEN, CDR2 SYDVKM. The CDR3 length is 12 residues. The CDR3 spells CASSLNGRVQFF. The DNA for the CDR3 is TGTGCCAGCAGTTTGAACGGGAGAGTGCAGTTCTTC. Full variable domain (missing parts from reference TRBV28 and TRBJ2-1): DVKVTQSSRYLVKRTGEKVFLECVQDMDHENMFWYRQDPGLGLRLIYFSYDVKMKEKGDIPEGYSVSREKKERFSLILESASTNQTSMYLCASSLNGRVQFFGPGTRLTVL.

The J gene is TRBJ1-1, the V gene TRBV20-1, with D hard to call. The CDR3 loop spans 10 amino acids. From germline, CDR1 is DFQATT and CDR2 SNEGSKA (reference sequence). Trimming removed 2 bases at V and 8 bases at J, with 6 bases between. The CDR3: CSARLREAFF. CDR3 nucleotide sequence: TGCAGTGCTAGACTAAGAGAAGCTTTCTTT.

A few counts support this clone. The chain links TRBV6-1 to TRBJ2-2, with 12 bases fitting TRBD2. CDR3 length: 18 residues. V lost 4 bases and J lost 3; bases outside the gene matches: 9. The germline CDR1 and CDR2 sequences are MNHNS and SASEGT. CDR3 bases: TGTGCCAGCAGTGCCAGCCTAGCGGGAGGGCTGGACACCGGGGAGCTGTTTTTT. This translates into CASSASLAGGLDTGELFF.

V is TRBV2 and J is TRBJ1-2, with 7 bases matching TRBD1. This CDR3 has 12 amino acids. Losses at the gene ends were 6 bases for V and 4 bases for J; bases not matched to a gene: 2. Germline loops: CDR1 SNHLY, CDR2 FYNNEI. Here the CDR3 DNA reads TGTGCCAGCAGGGGGGACAGCTATGGCTACACCTTC. Protein product: CASRGDSYGYTF. The whole variable domain, remainder taken from reference TRBV2 and TRBJ1-2, is EPEVTQTPSHQVTQMGQEVILRCVPISNHLYFYWYRQILGQKVEFLVSFYNNEISEKSEIFDDQFSVERPDGSNFTLKIRSTKLEDSAMYFCASRGDSYGYTFGSGTRLTVV.

V usage is TRBV28 and J usage is TRBJ1-2, with D maybe TRBD1 (5 bases). Trimming pared 2 bases from V and 4 bases from J, leaving 11 bases between. Per the germline V gene, CDR1 is MDHEN and CDR2 is SYDVKM. The CDR3 is made up of 14 amino acids. DNA for the CDR3: TGTGCCAGCAGTTTACGTGGGGGGACCTATGGCTACACCTTC. This codes for CASSLRGGTYGYTF.

V usage is TRBV5-8 and J usage is TRBJ1-5, with 8 bases matching TRBD1. This CDR3 spans 15 amino acids. Germline V lookup: CDR1 SGHTS, CDR2 YDEGEE. Trimming took 3 bases from V and 7 from J; bases not matched to a gene: 9. CDR3: CASSSQDRVRQPQHF. DNA for the CDR3: TGTGCCAGCAGCTCACAGGACAGGGTAAGACAGCCCCAGCATTTT.

The J gene is TRBJ2-3, the V gene TRBV7-3; D is perhaps TRBD1 (5 bases). V lost 5 bases and J 2 bases, leaving 11 bases between the germline ends. Germline V gene data show CDR1 as SGHTA and CDR2 as FQGTGA. The CDR3 runs to 14 residues. In DNA form, the CDR3 reads TGTGCCAGCAGCCTAAAGGGGTACACAGATACGCAGTATTTT. Translating gives CASSLKGYTDTQYF.

The gene calls are TRBV12-5 and TRBJ2-1; TRBD2 matches 12 bases. Germline CDR1 LGHNT, CDR2 FRNRAP. There are 16 residues in the CDR3. The V gene end was trimmed by 6 bases and the J gene end by 5 bases; junction bases not matched to a gene: 8. CDR3 residues: CASGGSSGRAHNEQFF. CDR3 nucleotide sequence: TGTGCTAGTGGGGGGTCTAGCGGGAGGGCGCACAATGAGCAGTTCTTC.

The chain is built from TRBV27 and TRBJ2-5, with 8 bases aligning to TRBD1. From germline, CDR1 is MNHEY and CDR2 SMNVEV (reference sequence). The ends lost 5 bases at V and 5 bases at J; junction bases unmatched: 10. CDR3 size: 15 residues. The CDR3 sequence is CASSPRQGMGETQYF. CDR3 nucleotides: TGTGCCAGCAGTCCCAGACAGGGGATGGGGGAGACCCAGTACTTC.

The chain joins TRBV24-1 to TRBJ2-3, with D tentatively TRBD1 (6 bases). This CDR3 has 16 amino acids. Per the germline V gene, CDR1 is KGHDR and CDR2 is SFDVKD. Trimming cost V 4 bases and J 3 bases, with 16 bases left between them. CDR3 coding DNA: TGTGCCACCAGTGACCCCACGGGACAACTTACAGATACGCAGTATTTT. As protein: CATSDPTGQLTDTQYF.

In DNA, the CDR3 is TGTGCCAGCAGCGTTGCGACAGGGGTTCAAGAGACCCAGTACTTC. Its protein is CASSVATGVQETQYF. This chain connects TRBV9 to TRBJ2-5, with 8 positions matching TRBD1. Trimming at V came to 2 bases and at J to 2 bases, leaving 5 bases not matched to a gene. The CDR3 contains 15 residues. Per germline, CDR1 SGDLS and CDR2 YYNGEE.

This clone appeared a single time. The chain links TRBV28 to TRBJ2-3; TRBD1 matches at 7 bases. V lost 5 bases and J lost 0; bases outside the gene matches: 11. Germline V gene lookup returns CDR1 MDHEN and CDR2 SYDVKM. CDR3 size: 17 residues. For the CDR3, the DNA is TGTGCCAGCAGTACACACCGGGACAGCTTTAGCACAGATACGCAGTATTTT. Translated: CASSTHRDSFSTDTQYF.

The chain employs TRBV7-2 and TRBJ2-1, with TRBD1 matching 9 bases. Trimming took 3 bases from V and 3 from J; bases not matched to a gene: 6. The CDR3 extends over 16 amino acids. Germline V CDR1 and CDR2: SGHTA, FQGNSA. CDR3 loop: CASSLGGTGNYNEQFF. The CDR3 nucleotides are TGTGCCAGCAGCTTGGGGGGGACAGGGAACTACAATGAGCAGTTCTTC. Using reference TRBV7-2 and TRBJ2-1 for the parts outside the CDR3, the full variable domain is GAGVSQSPSNKVTEKGKDVELRCDPISGHTALYWYRQSLGQGLEFLIYFQGNSAPDKSGLPSDRFSAERTGGSVSTLTIQRTQQEDSAVYLCASSLGGTGNYNEQFFGPGTRLTVL.

This rearrangement joins TRBV25-1 to TRBJ2-1, with 9 bases fitting TRBD2. This CDR3 contains 16 residues. The V gene end was trimmed by 4 bases and the J gene end by 8 bases; junction bases not matched to a gene: 12. CDR1 and CDR2 from the germline V gene are MGHDK and SYGVNS. The CDR3 sequence: CASSGWVVAGADEQFF. CDR3 coding DNA: TGTGCCAGCAGTGGCTGGGTGGTAGCGGGAGCAGATGAGCAGTTCTTC. Complete variable domain (other parts from reference TRBV25-1 and TRBJ2-1): EADIYQTPRYLVIGTGKKITLECSQTMGHDKMYWYQQDPGMELHLIHYSYGVNSTEKGDLSSESTVSRIRTEHFPLTLESARPSHTSQYLCASSGWVVAGADEQFFGPGTRLTVL.

The chain carries TRBV19 and TRBJ2-2, with 7 bases identical to TRBD1. This CDR3 is built from 15 residues. V trimming: 4 bases; J trimming: 0 bases; junction bases outside the gene matches: 2. CDR1 is LNHDA and CDR2 is SQIVND in the germline V gene (reference sequence). The CDR3 protein is CASSNTGANTGELFF. CDR3 DNA: TGTGCCAGTAGTAATACAGGGGCGAACACCGGGGAGCTGTTTTTT. Drawing the rest from reference TRBV19 and TRBJ2-2, the complete variable domain is DGGITQSPKYLFRKEGQNVTLSCEQNLNHDAMYWYRQDPGQGLRLIYYSQIVNDFQKGDIAEGYSVSREKKESFPLTVTSAQKNPTAFYLCASSNTGANTGELFFGEGSRLTVL.

The rearrangement joins TRBV24-1 to TRBJ2-1; TRBD1 matches 8 bases. CDR3 length: 17 residues. Germline CDR1 is KGHDR and CDR2 is SFDVKD. V shed 4 bases, J shed 0 bases, and the junction held 7 bases outside the gene matches. The CDR3 loop reads CATSEPTGGSSYNEQFF. Written as DNA, the CDR3 is TGTGCCACCAGTGAGCCCACAGGGGGAAGCTCCTACAATGAGCAGTTCTTC.

The chain couples TRBV7-2 to TRBJ2-2, with D possibly being TRBD1 (5 bases). Trimming shortened V by 1 base and J by 5 bases, and 11 bases separated the two germline ends. This CDR3 is 15 amino acids long. Germline-derived CDR1 and CDR2 are SGHTA and FQGNSA. The DNA of the CDR3 is TGTGCCAGCAGCTTAGGACAGCTAGATACCGGGGAGCTGTTTTTT. It codes for CASSLGQLDTGELFF.

The chain links TRBV10-3 to TRBJ2-3; the match to TRBD2 covers 12 bases. The CDR3 sequence is 15 residues long. Per the germline V gene, CDR1 is ENHRY and CDR2 is SYGVKD. V trimming: 10 bases; J trimming: 3 bases; junction bases outside the gene matches: 8. As DNA, the CDR3 is TGTGCCACTGGGACTAGCGGGTGGGAGACAGATACGCAGTATTTT. Protein: CATGTSGWETDTQYF.

This clone was seen more than once but under ten times. J is TRBJ2-7 and V is TRBV7-9; D gene unclear. Trimming stripped 3 bases from V and 1 base from J, with 10 bases between. CDR3 length: 14 residues. Germline values: CDR1 SEHNR, CDR2 FQNEAQ (reference sequence). CDR3 in DNA: TGTGCCAGCAGCTTGAGGTCCGGGTCCTACGAGCAGTACTTC. It codes for CASSLRSGSYEQYF. Variable domain in full (rest from reference TRBV7-9 and TRBJ2-7): DTGVSQNPRHKITKRGQNVTFRCDPISEHNRLYWYRQTLGQGPEFLTYFQNEAQLEKSRLLSDRFSAERPKGSFSTLEIQRTEQGDSAMYLCASSLRSGSYEQYFGPGTRLTVT.

The chain is built from TRBV28 and TRBJ1-4; 7 bases match TRBD1. Germline V gene sequence: CDR1 MDHEN, CDR2 SYDVKM. The CDR3 runs 15 residues. The V gene end was trimmed by 5 bases and the J gene end by 3 bases; junction bases not matched to a gene: 6. The CDR3: CASSLGGRANEKLFF. The CDR3 bases are TGTGCCAGCAGTCTAGGGGGCAGGGCTAATGAAAAACTGTTTTTT.

The rearrangement joins TRBV7-9 to TRBJ2-3; 8 nucleotides align to TRBD1. Looked up from germline, CDR1 is SEHNR and CDR2 is FQNEAQ (reference sequence). This CDR3 contains 14 residues. The ends lost 4 bases at V and 5 bases at J; junction bases unmatched: 5. The DNA for the CDR3 is TGTGCCAGCAGCTCTCAGGGGGCCGGAGATACGCAGTATTTT. It specifies CASSSQGAGDTQYF.